The clone carrying this T cell receptor beta chain was detected once. The CDR3 spans 14 residues. CDR1 KGHSH and CDR2 LQKENI come from the germline V gene. V was cut by 5 bases and J by 5 bases, with 16 bases left in between. This specimen comes from a study of control samples from healthy donors and cancer patients. Using immunoSEQ multiplex PCR, the repertoire was profiled, and TCRdb retains in-frame clones only, with some absent. The repertoire holds 150,000 to 200,000 clones, with nearly 90% as singletons. The TCR was taken from a woman in her 50s in good health. Sequencing was carried out using blood. The genes are TRBV18 and TRBJ2-7, with D perhaps matching TRBD1 (6 bases). The CDR3 reads CASSSINRVDEQYF. The CDR3 DNA follows: TGTGCCAGCTCATCGATTAACAGGGTCGACGAGCAGTACTTC.